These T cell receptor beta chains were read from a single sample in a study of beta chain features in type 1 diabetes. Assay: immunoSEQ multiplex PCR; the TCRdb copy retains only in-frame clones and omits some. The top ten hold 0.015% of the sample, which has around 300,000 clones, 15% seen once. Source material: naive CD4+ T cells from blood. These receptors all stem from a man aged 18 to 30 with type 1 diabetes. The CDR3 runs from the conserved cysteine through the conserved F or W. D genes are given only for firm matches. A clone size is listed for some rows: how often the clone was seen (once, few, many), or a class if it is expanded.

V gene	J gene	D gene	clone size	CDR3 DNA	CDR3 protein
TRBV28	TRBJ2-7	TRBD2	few	TGTGCCAGCAGTTACAGCGGGGTAACCTACGAGCAGTACTTC	CASSYSGVTYEQYF
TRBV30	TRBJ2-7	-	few	TGTGCCTGGAGTTGGCCGGGACTCCCGATAGAGCAGTACTTC	CAWSWPGLPIEQYF
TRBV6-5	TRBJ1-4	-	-	TGTGCCAGCAGTCCGTCACAGGGAAGCGGTGAAAAACTGTTTTTT	CASSPSQGSGEKLFF
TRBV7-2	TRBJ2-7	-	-	TGTGCCAGCAGCAGCCATGGGGGCCCCTACGAGCAGTACTTC	CASSSHGGPYEQYF
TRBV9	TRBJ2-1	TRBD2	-	TGTGCCAGCAGCTCGCGGGGGGGCATATCCTACAATGAGCAGTTCTTC	CASSSRGGISYNEQFF
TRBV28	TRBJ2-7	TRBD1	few	TGTGCCAGCTTACCTTTCCCGGGACAGGGAGCGGTCTCCTACGAGCAGTACTTC	CASLPFPGQGAVSYEQYF
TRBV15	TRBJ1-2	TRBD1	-	TGTGCCACCAGCAGAGAACGAAGACAGGGGGATGGCTACACCTTC	CATSRERRQGDGYTF
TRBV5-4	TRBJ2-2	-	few	TGTGCCAGCAGCTTGGACAGCAAGTCCACCGGGGAGCTGTTTTTT	CASSLDSKSTGELFF
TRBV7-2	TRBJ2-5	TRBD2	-	TGTGCCAGCAGCTTCGGGGGGACTCAAGAGACCCAGTACTTC	CASSFGGTQETQYF
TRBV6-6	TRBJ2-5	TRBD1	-	TGTGCCAGCATCATGGACAGGGGTGAAGAGACCCAGTACTTC	CASIMDRGEETQYF
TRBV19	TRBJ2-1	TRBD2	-	TGTGCCAGTAGTCGGGGGGATGAGCAGTTCTTC	CASSRGDEQFF
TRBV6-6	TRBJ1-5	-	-	TGTGCCAGCAGCAAAGGAGAGGTAGTCAATCAGCCCCAGCATTTT	CASSKGEVVNQPQHF
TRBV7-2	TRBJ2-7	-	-	TGTGCCAGCAGCTTAAGTCCCGGTAAAGCCTACGAGCAGTACTTC	CASSLSPGKAYEQYF
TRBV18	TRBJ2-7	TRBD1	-	TGTGCCAGCTCACCACCGTGGGGGACAGCTTCCTACGAGCAGTACTTC	CASSPPWGTASYEQYF
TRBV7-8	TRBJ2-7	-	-	TGTGCCAGCAGCACACACAGCTACGAGCAGTACTTC	CASSTHSYEQYF
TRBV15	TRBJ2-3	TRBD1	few	TGTGCCACCAGCCCGAGGCGTGTGACAGGGTCCACAGATACGCAGTATTTT	CATSPRRVTGSTDTQYF
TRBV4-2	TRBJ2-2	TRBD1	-	TGTGCCAGCAGCCAAGTTGACAGGGCGTTGTTTTTT	CASSQVDRALFF
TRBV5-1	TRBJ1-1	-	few	TGCGCCAGCAGCTTACAGGCGGCCTCAACGGCTGAAGCTTTCTTT	CASSLQAASTAEAFF
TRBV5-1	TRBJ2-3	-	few	TGCGCCAGCAGCGTGTCCCTTTTTGATACGCAGTATTTT	CASSVSLFDTQYF
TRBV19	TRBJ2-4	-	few	TGTGCCAGTAGTATAGGCGGGGGCACGGTAACCAAAAACATTCAGTACTTC	CASSIGGGTVTKNIQYF
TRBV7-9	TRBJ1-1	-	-	TGTGCCAGCAGTTGGCGCGGTGGGGCTTTCTTT	CASSWRGGAFF
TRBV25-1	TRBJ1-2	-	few	TGTGCCAGCAGTGAATCACGGAGAGAAATCTATGGCTACACCTTC	CASSESRREIYGYTF
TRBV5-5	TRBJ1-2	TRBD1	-	TGTGCCAGCAGCAGAGGACAGGGGATGTTGGATGGCTACACCTTC	CASSRGQGMLDGYTF
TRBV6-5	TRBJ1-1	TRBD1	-	TGTGCCAGCAGTACCTTGACAGGGGGAGGCACTGAAGCTTTCTTT	CASSTLTGGGTEAFF
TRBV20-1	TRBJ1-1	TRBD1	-	TGCAGTGCTAGGGCCGACAGGGGAGCTTTCTTT	CSARADRGAFF
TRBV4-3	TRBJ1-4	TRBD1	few	TGCGCCAGCAGCCAATACGCAGGGGGTCTGACTAATGAAAAACTGTTTTTT	CASSQYAGGLTNEKLFF